The subject of this entry is one T cell receptor beta chain. The assay was immunoSEQ multiplex PCR, and TCRdb's table has in-frame clones only and misses some. The sample consists of approximately 79,000 clones, more than 85% of them appearing once. The data are from a study of technical replicates of blood from several donors. CDR1 is MNHNY and CDR2 is SVGAGI in the germline V gene (reference sequence). This CDR3 is built from 13 residues. V was shortened by 6 bases and J by 2 bases, with 11 bases between the two germline ends. Sequencing input: T cells isolated from PBMCs. This TCR came from a human donor in good health. The J gene is TRBJ2-7, the V gene TRBV6-6, with D possibly being TRBD2 (6 bases). DNA of the CDR3: TGTGCCAGCAGGGAGGGCGGTGCCTACGAGCAGTACTTC. Protein sequence: CASREGGAYEQYF.